These 12 T cell receptor beta chains share one sample of origin, sequenced in a study of cytomegalovirus exposure and HLA in healthy donors. In the PCR, 60 Vbeta and 13 Jbeta primers were used. The table came from immunoSEQ multiplex PCR; TCRdb's copy has only in-frame clones and leaves some out. The sample includes about 130,000 clones, approximately 62% of them seen just once. Specimen: PBMCs. The receptor source for this set is a human donor in good health.

V usage is TRBV11-2 and J usage is TRBJ1-5, with 11 bases matching TRBD1. The V gene end was trimmed by 4 bases and the J gene end by 1 base; junction bases not matched to a gene: 12. Germline V gene lookup returns CDR1 SGHAT and CDR2 FQNNGV. The length of the CDR3 is 19 residues. Here the CDR3 DNA reads TGTGCCAGCAGCTACTCCGGGACAGGGGGTTTGCGGAGCAATCAGCCCCAGCATTTT. Residues: CASSYSGTGGLRSNQPQHF.

V and J are TRBV28 and TRBJ2-7; D may be TRBD1 (5 bases). This CDR3 contains 16 residues. Trimming took 3 bases from V and 0 from J, leaving 15 bases between them. Germline lookup yields CDR1 MDHEN and CDR2 SYDVKM. CDR3 sequence reads: CASSFTDRPSSYEQYF. The DNA of the CDR3 is TGTGCCAGCAGTTTTACCGACAGACCAAGCTCCTACGAGCAGTACTTC.

The chain employs TRBV18 and TRBJ2-5; 7 bases fit TRBD2. The J segment lost 3 bases and the V segment lost 6 bases, leaving 7 bases of the junction unmatched. The CDR3 has 14 residues. Looked up from germline, CDR1 is KGHSH and CDR2 is LQKENI. CDR3 nucleotide sequence: TGTGCCAGCTCGAAGGTTCGGGGGGAAGAGACCCAGTACTTC. Translated, it gives CASSKVRGEETQYF. Full variable domain (rest looked up from reference TRBV18 and TRBJ2-5): NAGVMQNPRHLVRRRGQEARLRCSPMKGHSHVYWYRQLPEEGLKFMVYLQKENIIDESGMPKERFSAEFPKEGPSILRIQQVVRGDSAAYFCASSKVRGEETQYFGPGTRLLVL.

This sequence joins TRBV27 and TRBJ2-3, with 10 bases matching TRBD1. Trimming at V came to 10 bases and at J to 4 bases, leaving 11 bases not matched to a gene. CDR3 length: 15 residues. The germline V gene encodes CDR1 MNHEY and CDR2 SMNVEV (reference sequence). The DNA for the CDR3 is TGTGCCACCTCCGGGACAGGGGTCGTCCCAGATACGCAGTATTTT. Its protein is CATSGTGVVPDTQYF.

V gene TRBV5-6 combines with J gene TRBJ2-2, with 8 bases identical to TRBD2. The germline CDR1 and CDR2 sequences are SGHDT and YYEEEE. Germline trimming cut 2 bases from V and 5 bases from J; bases unmatched to any gene: 5. The CDR3 loop spans 15 amino acids. The CDR3 nucleotides read TGTGCCAGCAGCTTTCCGGGAGGGCGAACCGGGGAGCTGTTTTTT. Protein product: CASSFPGGRTGELFF.

This chain connects TRBV2 to TRBJ1-1; D may be TRBD1 (5 bases). Germline lookup yields CDR1 SNHLY and CDR2 FYNNEI. V was trimmed by 5 bases and J by 4 bases, leaving 14 bases between them. The length of the CDR3 is 14 residues. The CDR3 sequence is CASSRDSGGTEAFF. CDR3 DNA: TGTGCCAGCAGTCGAGACAGTGGTGGCACTGAAGCTTTCTTT. The full variable domain, in which reference TRBV2 and TRBJ1-1 provide the parts outside the CDR3, is EPEVTQTPSHQVTQMGQEVILRCVPISNHLYFYWYRQILGQKVEFLVSFYNNEISEKSEIFDDQFSVERPDGSNFTLKIRSTKLEDSAMYFCASSRDSGGTEAFFGQGTRLTVV.

This clone was counted only a few times. The chain has TRBV28 and TRBJ1-1, with 7 bases identical to TRBD1. The CDR3 sequence is 14 residues long. CDR1 is MDHEN, CDR2 SYDVKM, per germline. V gave up 4 bases and J gave up 0 bases; unmatched junction bases: 2. The CDR3 is CASSYRGLNTEAFF. CDR3 sequence (DNA): TGTGCCAGCAGTTACAGGGGACTGAACACTGAAGCTTTCTTT.

The chain couples TRBV4-1 to TRBJ2-1; unclear D gene. This CDR3 spans 13 amino acids. The V end lost 0 bases, the J end lost 7 bases, and 7 bases lay between the germline ends. The germline gives CDR1 MGHRA, CDR2 YSYEKL. The CDR3 coding sequence is TGCGCCAGCAGCCAAGATCCGAGGAATGAGCAGTTCTTC. It is translated as CASSQDPRNEQFF.

This clone was observed once. V usage is TRBV5-4 and J usage is TRBJ2-5, with 13 bases fitting TRBD2. The V and J ends lost 4 bases and 3 bases, in that order; junction bases with no gene match: 3. The germline CDR1 and CDR2 sequences are SGHNT and YYREEE (reference sequence). The CDR3 is 15 amino acids. This CDR3 reads CASSPGTSGEETQYF. Written as DNA, the CDR3 is TGTGCCAGCAGCCCCGGGACTAGCGGGGAAGAGACCCAGTACTTC.

The chain links TRBV27 to TRBJ2-7; 8 nucleotides align to TRBD1. The V gene end was trimmed by 7 bases and the J gene end by 4 bases; junction bases not matched to a gene: 12. The germline CDR1 and CDR2 sequences are MNHEY and SMNVEV (reference sequence). The CDR3 length is 15 residues. The DNA of the CDR3 is TGTGCCAGCACCTCGACGAACAGGGGGGAGTACGAGCAGTACTTC. Translation gives CASTSTNRGEYEQYF.

This clone showed up just a few times. The V and J genes are TRBV5-1 and TRBJ2-1, with TRBD2 identical over 10 bases. The CDR3 is 15 residues long. Germline V gene sequence: CDR1 SGHRS, CDR2 YFSETQ. Trimming at V came to 1 base and at J to 8 bases, leaving 6 bases not matched to a gene. The CDR3 region has the DNA TGCGCCAGCAGCTTGAGGTCTAGCGGGAGCGATGAGCAGTTCTTC. As protein: CASSLRSSGSDEQFF.

The rearrangement links TRBV5-6 to TRBJ1-1; no clear D gene. Germline V CDR1 and CDR2: SGHDT, YYEEEE. Trimming removed 0 bases at V and 11 bases at J, with 14 bases between. CDR3 size: 13 residues. The CDR3 loop reads CASSLVGVDRAFF. The CDR3 DNA sequence: TGTGCCAGCAGCTTGGTAGGAGTCGATCGTGCTTTCTTT.